This entry lists 23 T cell receptor beta chains sequenced from one sample in a study of blood T cell repertoires in COVID-19. TCRdb keeps only in-frame clones here, not all; method: immunoSEQ multiplex PCR. The sample lists about 200,000 clones; around 80% were seen once. Material for sequencing was PBMCs or T cells enriched from blood (not recorded which). All receptors derive from a woman aged 45-65 years with acute COVID-19.

This clone is a singleton in its sample. Just one base apart from a much larger clone, this may be a read error. The chain links TRBV5-1 to TRBJ1-3; 8 bases line up with TRBD1. Germline CDR1 SGHRS, CDR2 YFSETQ. The V gene end was trimmed by 8 bases and the J gene end by 4 bases; junction bases not matched to a gene: 14. The length of the CDR3 is 16 residues. The CDR3 DNA is TGCGCCAGTCGGACAGGGAGCGAGATCGGAGGAAACACCATATATTTT. Protein product: CASRTGSEIGGNTIYF.

V usage is TRBV3-1 (or the pseudogene TRBV3-2) and J usage is TRBJ2-1; TRBD1 matches at 11 bases. The CDR3 covers 15 residues. Germline assignment: CDR1 LGHDT and CDR2 YNNKEL (reference sequence). With 3 bases clipped from V and 4 bases from J, the junction kept 2 bases outside the gene matches. The CDR3 DNA sequence: TGTGCCAGCAGCCAGGACAGGGGGCAGTACAATGAGCAGTTCTTC. It is translated as CASSQDRGQYNEQFF.

V gene TRBV4-2 combines with J gene TRBJ1-6; D possibly corresponds to TRBD1 (6 bases). Trimming pared 3 bases from V and 6 bases from J, leaving 15 bases between. CDR3 length equals 16 residues. Germline V gene lookup returns CDR1 LGHNA and CDR2 YNFKEQ. The CDR3 nucleotides read TGTGCCAGCAGCCAGTCGGGGGGCGAAGGTAATTCACCCCTCCACTTT. Translating it yields CASSQSGGEGNSPLHF.

J is TRBJ2-5 and V is TRBV5-6; perhaps TRBD2 as D (7 bases). Germline V lookup: CDR1 SGHDT, CDR2 YYEEEE. This CDR3 has 16 amino acids. The V and J ends lost 1 base and 5 bases respectively, with 18 bases between them. CDR3 loop: CASSLWAGAAGETQYF. DNA of the CDR3: TGTGCCAGCAGCTTGTGGGCGGGGGCGGCCGGGGAGACCCAGTACTTC. Filled out from reference TRBV5-6 and TRBJ2-5, the complete variable domain reads DAGVTQSPTHLIKTRGQQVTLRCSPKSGHDTVSWYQQALGQGPQFIFQYYEEEERQRGNFPDRFSGHQFPNYSSELNVNALLLGDSALYLCASSLWAGAAGETQYFGPGTRLLVL.

This clone was recorded only once. The chain employs TRBV6-4 and TRBJ2-1; the match to TRBD2 covers 11 bases. Unmatched junction bases numbered 2, after V lost 4 bases and J lost 3 bases. Per the germline V gene, CDR1 is MRHNA and CDR2 is SNTAGT. This CDR3 is 15 amino acids long. The CDR3 protein is CASSVLAGGYNEQFF. The CDR3 nucleotides are TGTGCCAGCAGTGTCCTAGCGGGGGGCTACAATGAGCAGTTCTTC.

On this clone itself: The sample carries other DNA sequences with the same CDR3. This chain links TRBV18 with TRBJ1-1; D might be TRBD1 (5 bases). CDR3 length equals 13 residues. The V and J ends lost 2 bases and 1 base respectively, with 5 bases between them. Germline V CDR1 and CDR2: KGHSH, LQKENI. The CDR3 DNA reads TGTGCCAGCTCACCAGGACAGAACACTGAAGCTTTCTTT. Translated, it gives CASSPGQNTEAFF. The whole variable domain, remainder taken from reference TRBV18 and TRBJ1-1, is NAGVMQNPRHLVRRRGQEARLRCSPMKGHSHVYWYRQLPEEGLKFMVYLQKENIIDESGMPKERFSAEFPKEGPSILRIQQVVRGDSAAYFCASSPGQNTEAFFGQGTRLTVV.

The CDR3: CASSDNGGRVQAFF. CDR3 bases: TGTGCCAGCAGTGACAACGGGGGGCGAGTTCAAGCTTTCTTT. The rearrangement links TRBV3-1 (or the pseudogene TRBV3-2) to TRBJ1-1; D might be TRBD1 (6 bases). CDR3 length equals 14 residues. The V gene lost 6 bases and the J gene lost 9 bases, with 20 bases spanning the gap. Germline-derived CDR1 and CDR2 are LGHDT and YNNKEL (reference sequence).

The chain combines TRBV11-2 with TRBJ2-1; TRBD2 agrees at 9 bases. CDR3 length equals 15 residues. Germline V gene lookup returns CDR1 SGHAT and CDR2 FQNNGV. The V segment lost 2 bases and the J segment 1 base; nucleotides outside the gene matches: 0. CDR3 in amino acids: CASSLLAGSYNEQFF. The CDR3 DNA sequence: TGTGCCAGCAGCTTACTAGCGGGGTCCTACAATGAGCAGTTCTTC.

J is TRBJ1-1 and V is TRBV12-3 or TRBV12-4; D remains ambiguous. V dropped 7 bases and J dropped 1 base, with 10 bases sitting between them. The CDR3 contains 13 residues. The CDR3 protein is CASTEGGNTEAFF. CDR3 DNA sequence: TGTGCCAGCACCGAGGGAGGGAACACTGAAGCTTTCTTT.

Comment on this clone: The junction and the germline gene differ at one end; a read error may be behind it. The chain links TRBV7-9 to TRBJ1-1; a weak D match, TRBD1 (6 bases). Germline CDR1 reads SEHNR; CDR2 reads FQNEAQ (reference sequence). CDR3 length: 16 amino acids. The CDR3 here is CASSLRGRRVKTEAFF. The CDR3 bases are TGTGCCAGCAGCTTGCGGGGGCGAAGGGTGAAGACTGAAGCTTTCTTT.

The V and J genes are TRBV2 and TRBJ2-3; 8 nucleotides match TRBD2. The CDR3 loop spans 16 amino acids. The ends lost 6 bases at V and 3 bases at J; junction bases unmatched: 11. Germline V gene lookup returns CDR1 SNHLY and CDR2 FYNNEI. DNA of the CDR3: TGTGCCAGCAGCTTCTTGGGCGGGGGGCCTACAGATACGCAGTATTTT. Translation gives CASSFLGGGPTDTQYF.

This clone occurred once. The rearrangement links TRBV5-4 to TRBJ1-2; TRBD1 matches at 8 bases. CDR3 length: 14 amino acids. The trim removed 1 base at V and 6 bases at J, leaving 5 bases unmatched. Germline V gene lookup returns CDR1 SGHNT and CDR2 YYREEE (reference sequence). The CDR3 spells CASSLRLTGDGYTF. The DNA for the CDR3 is TGTGCCAGCAGCTTGCGGTTGACAGGGGATGGCTACACCTTC.

J is TRBJ1-5 and V is TRBV27; 7 bases match TRBD1. V was pared by 6 bases and J by 6 bases, with 5 bases of the junction left unmatched. The V gene's germline CDR1 is MNHEY and CDR2 SMNVEV (reference sequence). CDR3 length: 13 residues. DNA of the CDR3: TGTGCCAGCAGGCAGGGGGGTAGTCAGCCCCAGCATTTT. It specifies CASRQGGSQPQHF.

The chain carries TRBV28 and TRBJ1-2; TRBD1 aligns across 10 bases. The CDR3 runs 13 residues. Germline loops: CDR1 MDHEN, CDR2 SYDVKM. Trimming removed 5 bases from V and 5 bases from J; junction bases left unmatched: 2. The CDR3 protein is CASSVDRGYGYTF. The CDR3 region has the DNA TGTGCCAGCAGTGTGGACAGGGGGTATGGCTACACCTTC.

This chain uses TRBV7-6 with TRBJ2-1, with a tentative D call TRBD2 (6 bases). The V and J ends lost 4 bases and 6 bases respectively, with 19 bases between them. The CDR3 spans 16 residues. Germline assignment: CDR1 SGHVS and CDR2 FNYEAQ. This CDR3 is CASSSTWTRGSNEQFF. In DNA form, the CDR3 reads TGTGCCAGCAGCTCCACCTGGACCCGGGGGTCCAATGAGCAGTTCTTC.

The chain employs TRBV30 and TRBJ2-2; 7 nucleotides match TRBD1. Germline assignment: CDR1 GTSNPN and CDR2 SVGIG (reference sequence). The CDR3 is 15 residues long. Trimming took 5 bases from V and 3 from J; bases not matched to a gene: 9. CDR3 in amino acids: CAWLDRATDTGELFF. The CDR3 region has the DNA TGTGCCTGGCTCGACAGGGCGACGGACACCGGGGAGCTGTTTTTT.

V usage is TRBV7-9 and J usage is TRBJ1-2, with TRBD1 as a possible D gene (6 bases). The germline gives CDR1 SEHNR, CDR2 FQNEAQ (reference sequence). The CDR3 covers 16 residues. V shed 1 base and J shed 0 bases, with 12 bases lying between them. For the CDR3, the DNA is TGTGCCAGCAGCTTAGGGGGGGGCCCAGCTAACTATGGCTACACCTTC. It encodes CASSLGGGPANYGYTF.

This chain joins TRBV5-4 and TRBJ2-1, with D possibly TRBD1 on 5 matching bases. The V gene lost 1 base and the J gene lost 5 bases, with 10 bases spanning the gap. This CDR3 is 14 amino acids long. Germline lookup yields CDR1 SGHNT and CDR2 YYREEE (reference sequence). CDR3 DNA: TGTGCCAGCAGCTTGCAGGGTTCGGACAATGAGCAGTTCTTC. This gives the protein CASSLQGSDNEQFF.

DNA of the CDR3: TGTGCCAGCAGCTTGTCGGGACTAGCGGGGTTGGGAGAGCAGTTCTTC. Translation gives CASSLSGLAGLGEQFF. The rearrangement uses TRBV7-9 and TRBJ2-1; 13 nucleotides line up with TRBD2. Germline-derived CDR1 and CDR2 are SEHNR and FQNEAQ (reference sequence). Unmatched junction bases numbered 9, after V lost 3 bases and J lost 10 bases. The CDR3 consists of 16 residues.

This clone occurred many times. J is TRBJ1-5 and V is TRBV6-6; 8 bases match TRBD1. Trimming removed 2 bases from V and 10 bases from J; junction bases left unmatched: 10. CDR1 is MNHNY, CDR2 SVGAGI, per germline (reference sequence). The CDR3 has 15 residues. The CDR3 region is CASSYGQGSNFPQHF. In DNA form, the CDR3 reads TGTGCCAGCAGTTACGGACAGGGAAGCAATTTTCCCCAGCATTTT.

The rearrangement links TRBV11-2 to TRBJ2-1; the D is unclear. The germline V gene encodes CDR1 SGHAT and CDR2 FQNNGV. V gave up 3 bases and J gave up 5 bases, with 8 bases separating them. CDR3 size: 13 residues. CDR3 nucleotides: TGTGCCAGCAGCTTGGGCAGCCACAATGAGCAGTTCTTC. Translating it yields CASSLGSHNEQFF.

The chain has TRBV29-1 and TRBJ2-1, with a tentative D call TRBD2 (5 bases). The CDR3 is 11 amino acids. Germline V gives CDR1 SQVTM, CDR2 ANQGSEA. V was clipped by 4 bases and J by 9 bases, with 10 bases between them. The CDR3 sequence: CSVVGEGEQFF. CDR3 in DNA: TGCAGCGTTGTAGGAGAGGGTGAGCAGTTCTTC.

In this sample, this clone turned up once. This chain uses TRBV5-6 with TRBJ2-7, with 7 bases matching TRBD1. The germline V gene encodes CDR1 SGHDT and CDR2 YYEEEE. The CDR3 has 14 residues. V shed 5 bases and J 1 base; nucleotides not matched to a gene: 6. CDR3: CASRYGQVSYEQYV. Written as DNA, the CDR3 is TGTGCCAGCAGGTACGGACAGGTTTCCTACGAGCAGTACGTC.